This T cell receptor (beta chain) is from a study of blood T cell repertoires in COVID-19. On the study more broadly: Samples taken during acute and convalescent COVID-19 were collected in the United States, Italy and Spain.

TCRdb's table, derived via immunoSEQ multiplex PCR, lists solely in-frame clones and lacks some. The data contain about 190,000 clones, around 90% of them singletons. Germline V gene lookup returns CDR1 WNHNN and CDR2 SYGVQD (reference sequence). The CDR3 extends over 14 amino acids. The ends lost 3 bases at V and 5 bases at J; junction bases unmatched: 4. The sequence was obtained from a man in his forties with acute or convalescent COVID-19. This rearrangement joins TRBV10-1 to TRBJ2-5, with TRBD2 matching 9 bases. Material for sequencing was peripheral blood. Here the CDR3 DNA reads TGCGCCAGCAGTGAAAGCGGGGGGTCTGAGACCCAGTACTTC. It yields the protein CASSESGGSETQYF.